This T cell receptor (beta chain) was recorded in a study of T cells after yellow fever vaccination. The overall study: Low-cell-number fractions underwent preparation using SMART-Seq v4 Ultra Low Input.

The CDR3 contains 13 residues. Trimming removed 2 bases at V and 5 bases at J, with 11 bases between. Germline loops: CDR1 SGHRS, CDR2 YFSETQ. Of note for this clonotype: Antigen specificity is unknown.

Study-level results: In post-booster samples, most primary-vaccination clones reappeared (about 95% CD4, 70% to 90% CD8).

UMIs and a universal primer site were added when TCR cDNA was made by 5'RACE template switching. TCRdb ran MiXCR on the 5' RACE reads and lists one entry per CDR3 protein. The sample includes 360,000 or so distinct CDR3 sequences, around a tenth seen only once; the top ten take less than 20%. The source was PBMCs, collected on the day of the first yellow fever vaccination. The V gene is TRBV5-1, the J gene TRBJ2-7; D possibly corresponds to TRBD2 (5 bases). This receptor was taken from a young man who received the YFV17D yellow fever vaccine. The CDR3 protein is CASSFSGSHEQYF. DNA of the CDR3: TGCGCCAGCAGCTTTTCGGGAAGCCACGAGCAGTACTTC.